What follows are 15 T cell receptor beta chains derived from one specimen sequenced in a study of cytomegalovirus exposure and HLA in healthy donors. PCR primers comprised 60 Vbeta and 13 Jbeta primers. Some clones are missing from TCRdb's copy, which holds only in-frame ones; the method was immunoSEQ multiplex PCR. The sample has about 180,000 clones; over 75% are singletons. The sequencing input was PBMCs. All receptors come from a man in his sixties in good health and CMV-seronegative.

V and J are TRBV4-2 and TRBJ1-5; possible D gene TRBD1, 5 bases. In germline, CDR1 is LGHNA, CDR2 YNFKEQ. The CDR3 extends over 15 amino acids. V was pared by 0 bases and J by 0 bases, with 6 bases between. The CDR3 sequence is CASSQDRGSNQPQHF. CDR3 nucleotides: TGTGCCAGCAGCCAAGATAGGGGTAGCAATCAGCCCCAGCATTTT.

A single count supports this clone. This sequence joins TRBV18 and TRBJ2-5, with D unclear. Germline V gives CDR1 KGHSH, CDR2 LQKENI. V lost 6 bases, J lost 1 base, and 3 bases lay in between. This CDR3 has 11 residues. This CDR3 is CASSRQETQYF. For the CDR3, the DNA is TGTGCCAGCTCTCGCCAAGAGACCCAGTACTTC.

The chain links TRBV7-6 to TRBJ2-7; D gene unclear. There are 14 residues in the CDR3. Germline V lookup: CDR1 SGHVS, CDR2 FNYEAQ. Trimming took off 5 bases at V and 2 bases at J, with 13 bases between the two ends. CDR3 in amino acids: CASSLLVPPYEQYF. The CDR3 region has the DNA TGTGCCAGCAGCCTGCTAGTCCCGCCCTACGAGCAGTACTTC.

This clone was seen more than once but under ten times. The gene calls are TRBV28 and TRBJ2-3; 7 bases match TRBD2. The V gene end was trimmed by 2 bases and the J gene end by 2 bases; junction bases not matched to a gene: 1. CDR1 is MDHEN, CDR2 SYDVKM, per germline. CDR3 length equals 14 residues. The CDR3 bases are TGTGCCAGCAGTTTAGCGGGAGCCACAGATACGCAGTATTTT. It yields the protein CASSLAGATDTQYF.

The genes are TRBV7-9 and TRBJ2-5, with a weak D call TRBD2 (5 bases). V lost 4 bases, J lost 4 bases, and 16 bases lay in between. The length of the CDR3 is 15 residues. CDR1 SEHNR and CDR2 FQNEAQ come from the germline V gene (reference sequence). The CDR3 sequence is CASSSGLSGGETQYF. CDR3 DNA sequence: TGTGCCAGCAGCTCAGGACTTTCTGGCGGAGAGACCCAGTACTTC.

The rearrangement links TRBV7-2 to TRBJ2-1, with D tentatively TRBD2 (5 bases). The CDR3 has 13 residues. The V gene's germline CDR1 is SGHTA and CDR2 FQGNSA. The V and J ends lost 3 bases and 9 bases respectively, with 12 bases between them. Here the CDR3 DNA reads TGTGCCAGCAGCTTCGGTAGCCGGGGTGAGCAGTTCTTC. It encodes CASSFGSRGEQFF.

The chain recombines TRBV28 with TRBJ1-1; tentatively, D is TRBD1 (5 bases). V was trimmed by 5 bases and J by 1 base, leaving 17 bases between them. Germline V gene lookup returns CDR1 MDHEN and CDR2 SYDVKM. The CDR3 consists of 16 residues. The CDR3 here is CASSSPIGAGNTEAFF. In DNA form, the CDR3 reads TGTGCCAGCAGTAGCCCTATAGGGGCCGGGAACACTGAAGCTTTCTTT.

J is TRBJ1-5 and V is TRBV5-1; TRBD1 matches 11 bases. CDR3 size: 14 residues. Germline values: CDR1 SGHRS, CDR2 YFSETQ. Trimming took 4 bases from V and 9 from J; bases not matched to a gene: 6. CDR3 amino acids: CASSLGTGGLPQHF. In DNA, the CDR3 is TGCGCCAGCAGCCTCGGGACAGGGGGTCTGCCCCAGCATTTT.

Regarding this clone: At the DNA level, this CDR3 is encoded by other sequences in the same sample as well. This rearrangement joins TRBV9 to TRBJ2-3; no definite D call. This CDR3 region has 14 residues. Trimming took 2 bases from V and 2 from J, leaving 9 bases between them. CDR1 is SGDLS and CDR2 is YYNGEE in the germline V gene. This chain's CDR3 is CASSVGPSTDTQYF. The CDR3 DNA reads TGTGCCAGCAGCGTTGGCCCCTCCACAGATACGCAGTATTTT.

This clone was picked up one time. The chain combines TRBV29-1 with TRBJ2-5; 7 bases agree with TRBD1. Germline V gene data show CDR1 as SQVTM and CDR2 as ANQGSEA. V shed 4 bases and J 3 bases; nucleotides not matched to a gene: 11. The CDR3 covers 15 residues. CDR3 DNA: TGCAGCGTTGCCTCCTCGATGGGGACAGAAGAGACCCAGTACTTC. Residues: CSVASSMGTEETQYF.

The CDR3 protein is CASSLWGREQYF. The CDR3 DNA reads TGTGCCAGCAGCTTGTGGGGGCGCGAGCAGTACTTC. This chain joins TRBV5-6 and TRBJ2-7, with TRBD1 as a possible D gene (6 bases). The CDR3 is 12 residues long. Trimming stripped 1 base from V and 6 bases from J, with 8 bases between. From germline, CDR1 is SGHDT and CDR2 YYEEEE.

The chain combines TRBV7-2 with TRBJ2-5; TRBD1 might be the D (5 bases). The DNA matches TRBJ2-7 better at its end, which makes the J call doubtful. This CDR3 comprises 13 residues. Germline-derived CDR1 and CDR2 are SGHTA and FQGNSA. CDR3 bases: TGTGCCAGCAGCTTCGCGGACAACTACGAGCAGTACTTC. Translating gives CASSFADNYEQYF.

The rearrangement links TRBV10-2 to TRBJ2-3, with TRBD2 identical over 7 bases. Germline CDR1 WSHSY, CDR2 SAAADI. V trimming: 2 bases; J trimming: 14 bases; junction bases outside the gene matches: 7. The CDR3 is 12 amino acids. The CDR3 DNA reads as TGCGCCAGCAGTGAGATCCCAGCGGGGAGGTATTTT. It codes for CASSEIPAGRYF.

The V gene is TRBV5-1, the J gene TRBJ2-2; maybe TRBD1 (5 bases). Deletions cut 2 bases from V and 6 bases from J, with 14 bases between. The CDR3 covers 15 residues. Germline values: CDR1 SGHRS, CDR2 YFSETQ. CDR3 amino acids: CASSLAGPSSGELFF. In DNA, the CDR3 is TGCGCCAGCAGCTTAGCAGGGCCTTCTTCCGGGGAGCTGTTTTTT.

The chain joins TRBV13 to TRBJ2-1; 7 positions match TRBD1. V lost 0 bases and J lost 4; bases outside the gene matches: 3. Germline lookup yields CDR1 PRHDT and CDR2 FYEKMQ (reference sequence). This CDR3 region has 15 residues. The CDR3 protein is CASSLGDRLYNEQFF. The CDR3 DNA follows: TGTGCCAGCAGCTTAGGGGACAGGTTATACAATGAGCAGTTCTTC.